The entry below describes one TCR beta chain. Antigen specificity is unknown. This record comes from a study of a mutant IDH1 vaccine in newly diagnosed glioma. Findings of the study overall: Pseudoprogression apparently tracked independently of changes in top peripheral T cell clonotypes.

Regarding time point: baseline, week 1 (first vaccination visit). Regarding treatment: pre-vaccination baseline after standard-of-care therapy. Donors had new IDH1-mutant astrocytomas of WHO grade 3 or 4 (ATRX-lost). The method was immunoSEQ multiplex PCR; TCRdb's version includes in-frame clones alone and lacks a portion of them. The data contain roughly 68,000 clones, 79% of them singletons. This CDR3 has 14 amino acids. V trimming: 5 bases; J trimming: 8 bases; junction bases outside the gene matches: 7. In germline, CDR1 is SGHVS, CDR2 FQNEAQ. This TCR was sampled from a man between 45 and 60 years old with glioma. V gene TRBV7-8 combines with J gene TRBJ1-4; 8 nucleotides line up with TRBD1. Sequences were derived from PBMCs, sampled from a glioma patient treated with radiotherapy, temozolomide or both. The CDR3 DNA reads TGTGCCAGCAGCCATGGACAGGGCGGGGAAAAACTGTTTTTT. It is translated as CASSHGQGGEKLFF.